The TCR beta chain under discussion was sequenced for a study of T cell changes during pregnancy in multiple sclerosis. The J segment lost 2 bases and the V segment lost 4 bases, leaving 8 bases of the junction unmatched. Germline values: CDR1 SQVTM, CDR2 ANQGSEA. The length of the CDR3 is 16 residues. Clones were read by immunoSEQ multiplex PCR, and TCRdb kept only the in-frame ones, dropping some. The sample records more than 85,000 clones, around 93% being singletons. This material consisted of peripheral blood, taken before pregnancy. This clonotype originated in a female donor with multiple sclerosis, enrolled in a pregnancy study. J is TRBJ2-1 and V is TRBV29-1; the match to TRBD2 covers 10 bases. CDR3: CSVAGLAAITYNEQFF. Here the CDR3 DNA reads TGCAGCGTTGCCGGACTAGCGGCGATAACCTACAATGAGCAGTTCTTC.